This TCR beta chain was observed in a study of OX40 agonist ivuxolimab in advanced cancers. Study at large: Prior anti-PD-1, anti-PD-L1 or anti-CTLA-4 therapy did not bar entry, and around 39% had some.

General study points: A proportion of nonresponders additionally exhibited low normalized T-cell clonal expansion.

Profiling relied on immunoSEQ multiplex PCR, and the TCRdb table lists in-frame clones only, not all of them. The data show 85,000 to 90,000 clones, around 85% seen once. For this clone: No antigen is known for it. An end of the junction does not agree with germline; a read error may underlie this.

The clonotype originates from an adult with an advanced solid tumor such as melanoma, head and neck, liver or kidney cancer. The starting material was CD4+ or CD8+ T cells sorted from blood, obtained in a trial of the OX40 agonist ivuxolimab.

Here the CDR3 DNA reads TGCAGCGTCGAAGGACAGGGGGCCTTGAACACTGAAGCTTTCTTT. Amino acid sequence: CSVEGQGALNTEAFF. The rearrangement uses TRBV29-1 and TRBJ1-1, with 11 bases lining up with TRBD1. The germline gives CDR1 SQVTM, CDR2 ANQGSEA. This CDR3 is built from 15 residues.